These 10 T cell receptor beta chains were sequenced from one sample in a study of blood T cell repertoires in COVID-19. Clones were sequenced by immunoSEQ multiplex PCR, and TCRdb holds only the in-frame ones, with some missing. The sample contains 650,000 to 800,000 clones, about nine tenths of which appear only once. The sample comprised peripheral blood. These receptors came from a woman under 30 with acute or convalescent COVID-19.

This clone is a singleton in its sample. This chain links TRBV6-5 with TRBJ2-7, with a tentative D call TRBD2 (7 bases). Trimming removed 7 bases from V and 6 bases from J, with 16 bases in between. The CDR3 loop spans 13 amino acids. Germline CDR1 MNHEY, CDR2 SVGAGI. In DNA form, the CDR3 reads TGTGCCAGCACCACAACTGCGGGGGCCGAGCAGTACTTC. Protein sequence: CASTTTAGAEQYF.

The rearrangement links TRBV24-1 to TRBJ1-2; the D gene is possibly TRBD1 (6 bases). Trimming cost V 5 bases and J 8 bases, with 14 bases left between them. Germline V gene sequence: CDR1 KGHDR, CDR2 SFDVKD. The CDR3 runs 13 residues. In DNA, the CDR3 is TGTGCCACCAGTGCATTTGGGGGCTCCGGCTACACCTTC. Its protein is CATSAFGGSGYTF.

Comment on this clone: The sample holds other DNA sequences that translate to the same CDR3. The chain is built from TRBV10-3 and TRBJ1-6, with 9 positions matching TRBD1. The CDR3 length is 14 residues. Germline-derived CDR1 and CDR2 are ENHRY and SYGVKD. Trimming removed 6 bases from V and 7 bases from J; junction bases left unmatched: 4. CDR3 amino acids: CAIRGDRANSPLHF. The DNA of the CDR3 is TGTGCCATCAGGGGGGACAGGGCAAATTCACCCCTCCACTTT.

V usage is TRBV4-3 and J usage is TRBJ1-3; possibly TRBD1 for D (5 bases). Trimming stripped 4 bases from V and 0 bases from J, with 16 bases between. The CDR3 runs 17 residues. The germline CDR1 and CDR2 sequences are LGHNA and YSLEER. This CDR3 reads CASSRKATASSGNTIYF. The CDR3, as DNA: TGCGCCAGCAGCCGGAAGGCGACAGCAAGCTCTGGAAACACCATATATTTT.

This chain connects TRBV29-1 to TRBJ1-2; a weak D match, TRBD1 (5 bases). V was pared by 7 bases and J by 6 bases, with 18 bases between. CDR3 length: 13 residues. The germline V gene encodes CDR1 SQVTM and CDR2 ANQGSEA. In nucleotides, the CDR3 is TGCAGCGGCGCGGGGGGTTTGAAGAATGGCTACACCTTC. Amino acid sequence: CSGAGGLKNGYTF.

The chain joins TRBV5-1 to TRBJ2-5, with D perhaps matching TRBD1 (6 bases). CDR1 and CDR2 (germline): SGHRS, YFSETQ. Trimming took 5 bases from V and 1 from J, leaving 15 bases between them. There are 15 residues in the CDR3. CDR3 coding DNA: TGCGCCAGCAGGTTAGGGACACTACCCCAAGAGACCCAGTACTTC. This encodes CASRLGTLPQETQYF.

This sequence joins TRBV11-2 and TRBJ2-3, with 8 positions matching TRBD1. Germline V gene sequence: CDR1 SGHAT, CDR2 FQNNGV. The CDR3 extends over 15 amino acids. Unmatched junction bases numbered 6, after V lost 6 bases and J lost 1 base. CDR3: CASSSGQGRTDTQYF. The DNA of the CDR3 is TGTGCCAGCAGTTCTGGACAGGGCCGCACAGATACGCAGTATTTT.

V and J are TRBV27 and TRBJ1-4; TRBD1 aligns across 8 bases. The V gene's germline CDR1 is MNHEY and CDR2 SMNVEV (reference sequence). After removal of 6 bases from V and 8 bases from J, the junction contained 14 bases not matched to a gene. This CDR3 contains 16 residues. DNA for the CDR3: TGTGCCAGCAGACCTCTGACAGGGGAAATGAAGGAAAAACTGTTTTTT. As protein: CASRPLTGEMKEKLFF.

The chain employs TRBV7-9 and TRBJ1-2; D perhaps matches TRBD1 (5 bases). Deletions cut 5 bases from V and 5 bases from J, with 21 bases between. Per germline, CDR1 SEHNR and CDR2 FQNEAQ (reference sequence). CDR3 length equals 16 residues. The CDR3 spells CASSPIRTGRGYGYTF. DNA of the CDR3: TGTGCCAGCAGCCCAATCAGGACGGGGCGGGGATATGGCTACACCTTC.

CDR3 sequence: CASSSYSPGQGALAEAFF. The CDR3 DNA is TGTGCCAGCAGCTCCTATTCACCGGGACAGGGGGCGCTGGCTGAAGCTTTCTTT. The rearrangement uses TRBV11-2 and TRBJ1-1; TRBD1 aligns across 12 bases. The J segment lost 6 bases and the V segment lost 4 bases, leaving 15 bases of the junction unmatched. The CDR3 sequence is 18 residues long. Germline V lookup: CDR1 SGHAT, CDR2 FQNNGV.